The 26 T cell receptor beta chains presented below share a single source sample, sequenced in a study of T cell responses to AZD1222 COVID-19 vaccine. Profiled with immunoSEQ multiplex PCR; TCRdb holds only in-frame clones, not every one. The sample has about 150,000 clones; about nine tenths are singletons. The sample here was peripheral blood, taken after recovery from COVID-19. These receptor sequences come from an adult who had recovered from COVID-19.

The chain couples TRBV6-4 to TRBJ2-3; 10 bases agree with TRBD2. With V trimmed by 2 bases and J by 1 base, 0 bases remained unmatched. The CDR3 extends over 15 amino acids. Germline V gives CDR1 MRHNA, CDR2 SNTAGT. DNA of the CDR3: TGTGCCAGCAGTGACGGGACTAGCGGCACAGATACGCAGTATTTT. Its protein is CASSDGTSGTDTQYF.

The J gene is TRBJ2-3, the V gene TRBV6-2 or TRBV6-3, with D possibly matching TRBD2 (5 bases). V lost 3 bases, J lost 3 bases, and 19 bases lay in between. Germline CDR1 reads MNHEY; CDR2 reads SVGEGT. The CDR3 totals 17 residues. CDR3 amino acids: CASSYNGERLETDTQYF. The CDR3 region has the DNA TGTGCCAGCAGTTATAATGGAGAGCGGTTGGAGACAGATACGCAGTATTTT.

The V and J genes are TRBV19 and TRBJ2-5, with TRBD2 matching 14 bases. This CDR3 is 15 amino acids long. J was trimmed by 1 base and V by 9 bases; bases with no gene match: 4. The V gene's germline CDR1 is LNHDA and CDR2 SQIVND (reference sequence). The CDR3, as DNA: TGTGCCAGCGGGACTAGCGGGGGATTCCAAGAGACCCAGTACTTC. Translated: CASGTSGGFQETQYF.

The rearrangement uses TRBV27 and TRBJ2-7; 8 nucleotides agree with TRBD1. CDR3 length: 14 residues. V dropped 5 bases and J dropped 7; count of bases not matched to a gene: 10. Germline V gives CDR1 MNHEY, CDR2 SMNVEV (reference sequence). The CDR3 loop reads CASSPRTGSGEQYF. In nucleotides, the CDR3 is TGTGCCAGCAGTCCCCGGACAGGGTCGGGTGAGCAGTACTTC.

This rearrangement joins TRBV11-2 to TRBJ2-1; D may be TRBD2 (6 bases). Germline values: CDR1 SGHAT, CDR2 FQNNGV. V was cut by 5 bases and J by 7 bases, with 9 bases left in between. The CDR3 consists of 12 residues. CDR3 coding DNA: TGTGCCAGCAGCCCACTAGCTAATGAGCAGTTCTTC. It translates to CASSPLANEQFF.

The J gene is TRBJ2-1, the V gene TRBV5-4, with TRBD1 identical over 9 bases. The V segment lost 4 bases and the J segment 2 bases; nucleotides outside the gene matches: 4. Germline V gene lookup returns CDR1 SGHNT and CDR2 YYREEE (reference sequence). The CDR3 has 15 amino acids. CDR3 region: CASSKTGGTYNEQFF. CDR3 DNA sequence: TGTGCCAGCAGCAAGACAGGGGGTACCTACAATGAGCAGTTCTTC.

V and J are TRBV10-1 and TRBJ2-7; possibly TRBD1 for D (6 bases). Germline assignment: CDR1 WNHNN and CDR2 SYGVQD (reference sequence). Trimming took 4 bases from V and 3 from J, leaving 16 bases between them. CDR3 length: 15 residues. The CDR3, as DNA: TGCGCCAGCAGTGGGTGTTGGGGGCTGAACTACGAGCAGTACTTC. Its protein product is CASSGCWGLNYEQYF.

This chain links TRBV28 with TRBJ1-5; 7 positions match TRBD1. CDR1 is MDHEN, CDR2 SYDVKM, per germline. The CDR3 loop spans 16 amino acids. V lost 8 bases, J lost 6 bases, and 16 bases stayed unmatched. CDR3 protein: CASGSDSGGMIQPQHF. As DNA, the CDR3 is TGTGCCAGCGGATCTGACTCAGGGGGGATGATTCAGCCCCAGCATTTT.

The chain carries TRBV9 and TRBJ2-1, with 7 bases aligning to TRBD2. V was pared by 3 bases and J by 10 bases, with 1 base of the junction left unmatched. CDR1 and CDR2 from the germline V gene are SGDLS and YYNGEE. The CDR3 is 11 amino acids. Here the CDR3 reads CASSATSEQFF. The CDR3 DNA follows: TGTGCCAGCAGCGCGACTAGCGAGCAGTTCTTC.

The chain recombines TRBV5-1 with TRBJ1-5; the D is unclear. Per the germline V gene, CDR1 is SGHRS and CDR2 is YFSETQ. V was cut by 0 bases and J by 6 bases, with 13 bases left in between. CDR3 length: 15 amino acids. The CDR3 spells CASSLEGGIFQPQHF. The CDR3 DNA reads TGCGCCAGCAGCTTGGAAGGAGGGATATTTCAGCCCCAGCATTTT. The full variable domain, rest sourced from reference TRBV5-1 and TRBJ1-5, is KAGVTQTPRYLIKTRGQQVTLSCSPISGHRSVSWYQQTPGQGLQFLFEYFSETQRNKGNFPGRFSGRQFSNSRSEMNVSTLELGDSALYLCASSLEGGIFQPQHFGDGTRLSIL.

The rearrangement joins TRBV6-5 to TRBJ2-7; D may correspond to TRBD1 or TRBD2 (5 bases each). Germline lookup yields CDR1 MNHEY and CDR2 SVGAGI. V lost 2 bases and J lost 6, with 17 bases in between. This CDR3 contains 15 residues. In DNA, the CDR3 is TGTGCCAGCAGTTACGCGGGTTCCCCCACAGGCGAGCAGTACTTC. Translated, it gives CASSYAGSPTGEQYF.

CDR3 sequence: CSVVGGPNTEAFF. CDR3 DNA: TGCAGCGTTGTGGGCGGGCCGAACACTGAAGCTTTCTTT. V is TRBV29-1 and J is TRBJ1-1; D remains ambiguous. This CDR3 spans 13 amino acids. With 4 bases removed from V and 1 base from J, the gap between germline ends came to 10 bases. From germline, CDR1 is SQVTM and CDR2 ANQGSEA.

This chain links TRBV24-1 with TRBJ2-1; TRBD2 agrees at 11 bases. V trimming: 7 bases; J trimming: 7 bases; junction bases outside the gene matches: 8. Germline loops: CDR1 KGHDR, CDR2 SFDVKD. The CDR3 runs to 15 residues. In nucleotides, the CDR3 is TGTGCCACCAGGGACACTAGCGGGAGTTTAAATGAGCAGTTCTTC. It translates to CATRDTSGSLNEQFF.

The rearrangement joins TRBV13 to TRBJ1-1, with D possibly TRBD1 on 5 matching bases. With 3 bases removed from V and 5 bases from J, the gap between germline ends came to 10 bases. The CDR3 loop spans 13 amino acids. Germline V gene sequence: CDR1 PRHDT, CDR2 FYEKMQ (reference sequence). CDR3 region: CASSLGLLTEAFF. In nucleotides, the CDR3 is TGTGCCAGCAGCTTGGGACTTCTAACTGAAGCTTTCTTT. Supplemented by reference TRBV13 and TRBJ1-1, the full variable domain reads AAGVIQSPRHLIKEKRETATLKCYPIPRHDTVYWYQQGPGQDPQFLISFYEKMQSDKGSIPDRFSAQQFSDYHSELNMSSLELGDSALYFCASSLGLLTEAFFGQGTRLTVV.

The J gene is TRBJ1-5, the V gene TRBV19; D uncertain. The germline V and J ends were trimmed by 3 bases and 0 bases, with 6 bases remaining between them. Looked up from germline, CDR1 is LNHDA and CDR2 is SQIVND (reference sequence). The CDR3 runs to 14 residues. The CDR3 is CASSMWGSNQPQHF. Here the CDR3 DNA reads TGTGCCAGTAGTATGTGGGGTAGCAATCAGCCCCAGCATTTT. The variable domain in full, with the rest retrieved from reference TRBV19 and TRBJ1-5, is DGGITQSPKYLFRKEGQNVTLSCEQNLNHDAMYWYRQDPGQGLRLIYYSQIVNDFQKGDIAEGYSVSREKKESFPLTVTSAQKNPTAFYLCASSMWGSNQPQHFGDGTRLSIL.

The chain has TRBV5-1 and TRBJ1-4; 7 bases line up with TRBD1. The germline CDR1 and CDR2 sequences are SGHRS and YFSETQ. Trimming cost V 0 bases and J 7 bases; bases outside gene matches: 9. This CDR3 has 16 amino acids. The CDR3 here is CASSLGDLAGGEKLFF. Here the CDR3 DNA reads TGCGCCAGCAGCTTGGGTGACCTAGCAGGGGGTGAAAAACTGTTTTTT.

The chain joins TRBV2 to TRBJ1-1, with 8 bases matching TRBD1. The CDR3 runs to 13 residues. The V gene end was trimmed by 6 bases and the J gene end by 11 bases; junction bases not matched to a gene: 11. Looked up from germline, CDR1 is SNHLY and CDR2 is FYNNEI. The CDR3 loop reads CASRGQDFKGAFF. Here the CDR3 DNA reads TGTGCCAGCAGGGGACAGGACTTCAAAGGGGCTTTCTTT.

The CDR3 loop is CASSPPRGQNTGELFF. For the CDR3, the DNA is TGTGCCAGCAGCCCCCCCAGGGGACAGAACACCGGGGAGCTGTTTTTT. This chain links TRBV5-4 with TRBJ2-2, with D tentatively TRBD1 (6 bases). The ends were cut back, 4 bases at V and 1 base at J, with 14 bases in the middle. Looked up from germline, CDR1 is SGHNT and CDR2 is YYREEE (reference sequence). The CDR3 spans 16 residues.

This chain joins TRBV12-3 or TRBV12-4 and TRBJ2-2; D is undetermined. This CDR3 has 11 residues. V shed 8 bases and J shed 6 bases, with 7 bases lying between them. CDR3 in amino acids: CASSSAGELFF. The CDR3, as DNA: TGTGCCAGCTCTTCGGCCGGGGAGCTGTTTTTT.

V is TRBV11-2 and J is TRBJ2-5; 8 nucleotides line up with TRBD2. The CDR3 extends over 16 amino acids. Looked up from germline, CDR1 is SGHAT and CDR2 is FQNNGV. Trimming at V came to 0 bases and at J to 3 bases, leaving 6 bases not matched to a gene. CDR3 in amino acids: CASSLDRGTREETQYF. DNA of the CDR3: TGTGCCAGCAGCTTAGATAGGGGGACTAGGGAAGAGACCCAGTACTTC.

Note on this clone: A read error may account for a junction end that differs from germline. The V call is TRBV4-1, the J call TRBJ1-1, with 9 bases fitting TRBD1. The CDR3 loop spans 14 amino acids. The germline CDR1 and CDR2 sequences are MGHRA and YSYEKL. The CDR3 reads CASSLDRGVTEAFF. The CDR3, as DNA: TGCGCCAGCAGCCTAGACAGGGGGGTCACTGAAGCCTTCTTT.

J is TRBJ1-2 and V is TRBV21-1. TRBV21-1 is listed as a pseudogene. This CDR3 spans 12 amino acids. The CDR3 region has the DNA TGTGCCATCATGAGGGAGGTCTATGGCTACACCTTC. Protein product: CAIMREVYGYTF.

The genes are TRBV9 and TRBJ2-2; D is ambiguous. Germline values: CDR1 SGDLS, CDR2 YYNGEE. Trimming shortened V by 3 bases and J by 0 bases, and 6 bases separated the two germline ends. The CDR3 consists of 14 residues. CDR3 protein: CASSGTANTGELFF. DNA for the CDR3: TGTGCCAGCAGCGGGACGGCGAACACCGGGGAGCTGTTTTTT.

V usage is TRBV19 and J usage is TRBJ2-7, with D hard to call. Deletions cut 4 bases from V and 0 bases from J, with 7 bases between. This CDR3 is built from 13 residues. Germline V gene data show CDR1 as LNHDA and CDR2 as SQIVND (reference sequence). CDR3 amino acids: CASSTDGSYEQYF. DNA for the CDR3: TGTGCCAGTAGTACCGACGGCTCCTACGAGCAGTACTTC. The whole variable domain, filled in from reference TRBV19 and TRBJ2-7, reads DGGITQSPKYLFRKEGQNVTLSCEQNLNHDAMYWYRQDPGQGLRLIYYSQIVNDFQKGDIAEGYSVSREKKESFPLTVTSAQKNPTAFYLCASSTDGSYEQYFGPGTRLTVT.

This clone was detected only a few times. The chain carries TRBV29-1 and TRBJ1-1; no definite D call. The V gene lost 4 bases and the J gene lost 4 bases, with 16 bases spanning the gap. This CDR3 comprises 14 residues. Germline CDR1 and CDR2: SQVTM and ANQGSEA. This chain's CDR3 is CSVVKIGKFTEAFF. The CDR3 DNA is TGCAGCGTTGTTAAGATAGGGAAGTTCACTGAAGCTTTCTTT.

The chain carries TRBV18 and TRBJ1-2, with 10 nucleotides matching TRBD1. The CDR3 runs 14 residues. With 3 bases clipped from V and 6 bases from J, the junction kept 4 bases outside the gene matches. CDR1 KGHSH and CDR2 LQKENI come from the germline V gene. The CDR3 sequence: CASSPMGQGNGYTF. The CDR3, as DNA: TGTGCCAGCTCACCGATGGGACAGGGGAATGGCTACACCTTC.